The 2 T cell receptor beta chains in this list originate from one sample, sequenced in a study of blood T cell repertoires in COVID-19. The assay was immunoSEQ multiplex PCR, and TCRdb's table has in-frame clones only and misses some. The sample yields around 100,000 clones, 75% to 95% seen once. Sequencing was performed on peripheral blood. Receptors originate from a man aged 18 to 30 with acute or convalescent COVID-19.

CDR3 amino acids: CASSFRGATVGGYTF. Here the CDR3 DNA reads TGTGCCAGCAGTTTTCGGGGGGCCACTGTAGGTGGCTACACCTTC. The chain recombines TRBV28 with TRBJ1-2, with D possibly TRBD1 on 6 matching bases. The CDR3 is made up of 15 amino acids. In germline, CDR1 is MDHEN, CDR2 SYDVKM. Trimming took 3 bases from V and 7 from J, leaving 18 bases between them.

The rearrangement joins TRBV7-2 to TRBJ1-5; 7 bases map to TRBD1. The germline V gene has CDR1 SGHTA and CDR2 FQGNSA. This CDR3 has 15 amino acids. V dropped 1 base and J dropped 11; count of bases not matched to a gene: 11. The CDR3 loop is CASSLGPTGSKAQHF. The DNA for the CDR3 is TGTGCCAGCAGCTTAGGGCCGACAGGGAGTAAAGCCCAGCATTTT.